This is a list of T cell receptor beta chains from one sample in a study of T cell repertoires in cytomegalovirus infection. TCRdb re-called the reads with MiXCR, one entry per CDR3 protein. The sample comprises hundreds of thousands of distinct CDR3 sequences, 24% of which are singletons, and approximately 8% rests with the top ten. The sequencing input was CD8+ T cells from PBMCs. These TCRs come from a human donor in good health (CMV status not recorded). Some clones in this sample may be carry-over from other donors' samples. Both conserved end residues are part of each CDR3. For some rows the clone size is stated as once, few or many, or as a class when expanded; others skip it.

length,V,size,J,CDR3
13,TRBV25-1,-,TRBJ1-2,CASSDTRYYGYTF
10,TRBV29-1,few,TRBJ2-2,CSVGVGELFF
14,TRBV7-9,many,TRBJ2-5,CASSQTQYQETQYF
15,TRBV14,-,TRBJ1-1,CASSQEEGQNTEAFF
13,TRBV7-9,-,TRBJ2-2,CASTPPGAGELFF
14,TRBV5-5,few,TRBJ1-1,CASSLNSGSTEAFF
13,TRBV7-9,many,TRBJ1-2,CASSLGVDYGYTF
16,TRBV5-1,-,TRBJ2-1,CASSFGIGGRYNEQFF
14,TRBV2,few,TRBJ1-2,CASSFEGSNYGYTF
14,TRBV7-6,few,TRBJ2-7,CASSLGQSRNEQYF
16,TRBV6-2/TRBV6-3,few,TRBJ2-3,CASSYSRDQLTDTQYF
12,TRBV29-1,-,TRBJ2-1,CSVVWGSAEQFF
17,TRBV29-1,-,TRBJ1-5,CSVDYRQTQSVGQPQHF
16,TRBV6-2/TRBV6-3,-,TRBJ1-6,CASSYSAGTINSPLHF
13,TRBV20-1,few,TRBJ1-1,CSAHGWENTEAFF
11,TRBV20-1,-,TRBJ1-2,CSAWREGGYTF
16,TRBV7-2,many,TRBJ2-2,CASSQEGTPWAGELFF
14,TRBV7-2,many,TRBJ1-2,CASSLVTDNYGYTF
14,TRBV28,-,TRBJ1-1,CATIGRGSVTEAFF
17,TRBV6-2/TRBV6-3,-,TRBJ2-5,CASRWDRGVFPQETQYF
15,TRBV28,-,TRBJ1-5,CASSFPRRPHQPQHF
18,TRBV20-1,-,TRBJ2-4,CSAPGTSGVLFGKNIQYF
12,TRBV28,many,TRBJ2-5,CASSHGPETQYF
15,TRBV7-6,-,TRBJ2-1,CASSPGDPSYNEQFF
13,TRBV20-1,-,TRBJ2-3,CSASAPRADTQYF
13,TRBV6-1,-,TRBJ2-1,CARSQSPYNEQFF
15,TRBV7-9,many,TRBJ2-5,CASSRPGTYQETQYF
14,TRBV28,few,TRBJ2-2,CASSPDRVTGELFF
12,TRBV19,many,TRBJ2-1,CASSTGDSDQFF
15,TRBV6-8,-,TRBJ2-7,CANSYLRDSLYEQYF
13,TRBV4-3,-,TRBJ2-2,CASSQGPSGELFF
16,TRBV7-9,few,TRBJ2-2,CASSAPGTGSTGELFF